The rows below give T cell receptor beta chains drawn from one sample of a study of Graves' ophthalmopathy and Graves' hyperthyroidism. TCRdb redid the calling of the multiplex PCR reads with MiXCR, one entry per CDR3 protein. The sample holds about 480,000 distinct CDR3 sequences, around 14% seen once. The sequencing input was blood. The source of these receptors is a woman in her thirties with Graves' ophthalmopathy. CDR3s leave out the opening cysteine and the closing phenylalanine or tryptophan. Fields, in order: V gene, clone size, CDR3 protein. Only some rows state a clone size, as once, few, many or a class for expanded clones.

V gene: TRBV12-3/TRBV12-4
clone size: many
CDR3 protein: ASSFLLGDDGYT

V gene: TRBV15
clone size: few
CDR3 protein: ATSRDSARNQPQH

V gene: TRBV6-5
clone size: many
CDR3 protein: ASTETETGELF

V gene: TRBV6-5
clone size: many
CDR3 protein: ASSYSISGRAKNIQY

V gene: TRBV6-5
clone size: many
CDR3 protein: ASSYSEAGGSGELF

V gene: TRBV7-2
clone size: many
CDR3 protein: ASSVRGDTEAF

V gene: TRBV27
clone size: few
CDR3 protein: ASSTINQPQH

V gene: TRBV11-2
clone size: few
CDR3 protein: ASSLVVSSARGEQY

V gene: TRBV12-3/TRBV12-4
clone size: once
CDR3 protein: ASSYRDNSNQPQH

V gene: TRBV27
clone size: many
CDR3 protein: ASRGRDGTYEQY

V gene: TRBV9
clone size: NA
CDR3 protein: ASSVGGAASYNSPLH

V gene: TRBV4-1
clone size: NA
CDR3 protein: ASSQFLGGSAF

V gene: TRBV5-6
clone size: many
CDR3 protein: ASSSAGTRQETQY

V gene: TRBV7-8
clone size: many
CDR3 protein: ASSPVGSNQPQH

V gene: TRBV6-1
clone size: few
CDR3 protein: ASTYGGTGGYEQY

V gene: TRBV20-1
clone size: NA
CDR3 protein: SARENLRAAGIQY